Listed here are 7 T cell receptor beta chains from one sample, sequenced in a study of shared clonotypes between healthy human individuals. TCRdb keeps only in-frame clones here, not all; method: immunoSEQ multiplex PCR. This repertoire shows 1,400,000 or so clones, 98% found once; its top ten account for about 0.35%. The sequenced material came from naive CD4+ T cells sorted from blood. Subset indicated: CD45RA+ positively selected. The source is a man aged 25 to 40 in good health.

J is TRBJ2-2 and V is TRBV6-9, with D perhaps given as TRBD1 or TRBD2 (5 bases each). Germline V gene data show CDR1 as MNHGY and CDR2 as SVAAGI. This CDR3 spans 14 amino acids. The V and J ends lost 2 bases and 5 bases respectively, with 9 bases between them. The CDR3 region has the DNA TGTGCCAGCAGTTATCGAGAGGGGACCGGGGAGCTGTTTTTT. As protein: CASSYREGTGELFF.

The V gene is TRBV9, the J gene TRBJ2-3; no clear D. Trimming removed 3 bases at V and 1 base at J, with 6 bases between. The CDR3 totals 13 residues. Germline CDR1 SGDLS, CDR2 YYNGEE. CDR3 DNA sequence: TGTGCCAGCAGCGGTCCAGGCACAGATACGCAGTATTTT. Its translation: CASSGPGTDTQYF.

This chain links TRBV29-1 with TRBJ2-2, with a weak D call TRBD1 (6 bases). Trimming cost V 4 bases and J 4 bases, with 16 bases left between them. Germline lookup yields CDR1 SQVTM and CDR2 ANQGSEA. The CDR3 extends over 15 amino acids. CDR3 protein: CSVVGGSFITGELFF. As DNA, the CDR3 is TGCAGCGTTGTTGGGGGCAGCTTTATCACCGGGGAGCTGTTTTTT.

The V gene is TRBV27, the J gene TRBJ2-5; D is possibly TRBD1 or TRBD2 (5 bases each). Germline V gene lookup returns CDR1 MNHEY and CDR2 SMNVEV (reference sequence). This CDR3 spans 16 amino acids. The germline V and J ends were trimmed by 6 bases and 0 bases, with 17 bases remaining between them. DNA of the CDR3: TGTGCCAGCAGGCCTCAAGCCGGGACCCACCAAGAGACCCAGTACTTC. This codes for CASRPQAGTHQETQYF.

This clone occurred once. This chain uses TRBV5-1 with TRBJ1-2, with unresolved D. Between the trimmed V and J ends, which lost 0 bases and 0 bases, there was a span of 12 bases. Germline CDR1 reads SGHRS; CDR2 reads YFSETQ. CDR3 size: 16 residues. The CDR3 reads CASSLDSVPTNYGYTF. DNA for the CDR3: TGCGCCAGCAGCTTGGATTCAGTCCCTACTAACTATGGCTACACCTTC.

With respect to this clone: The same CDR3 arises from other DNA sequences in this sample as well. This rearrangement joins TRBV9 to TRBJ2-3; 9 nucleotides align to TRBD2. The germline CDR1 and CDR2 sequences are SGDLS and YYNGEE. The CDR3 consists of 14 residues. With V trimmed by 2 bases and J by 4 bases, 2 bases remained unmatched. In DNA form, the CDR3 reads TGTGCCAGCAGCGTTGGCGGGAGGGCAGATACGCAGTATTTT. Amino acids: CASSVGGRADTQYF.

This chain connects TRBV9 to TRBJ2-7; D uncertain. CDR3 length: 12 residues. Germline values: CDR1 SGDLS, CDR2 YYNGEE. Trimming cost V 0 bases and J 4 bases, with 5 bases left between them. The CDR3: CASSVDDYEQYF. CDR3 bases: TGTGCCAGCAGCGTAGACGATTACGAGCAGTACTTC.